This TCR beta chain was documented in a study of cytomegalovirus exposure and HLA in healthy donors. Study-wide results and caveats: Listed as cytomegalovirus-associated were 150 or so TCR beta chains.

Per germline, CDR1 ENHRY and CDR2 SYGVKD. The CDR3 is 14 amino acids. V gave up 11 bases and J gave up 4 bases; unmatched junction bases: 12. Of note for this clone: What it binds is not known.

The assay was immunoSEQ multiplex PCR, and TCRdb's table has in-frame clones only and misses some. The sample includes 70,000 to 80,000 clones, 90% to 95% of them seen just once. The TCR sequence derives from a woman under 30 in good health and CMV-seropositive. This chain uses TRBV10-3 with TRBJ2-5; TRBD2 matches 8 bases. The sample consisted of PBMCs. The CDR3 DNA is TGTGCCGCCAACCGGGGACTAGAAGGAGAGACCCAGTACTTC. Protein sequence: CAANRGLEGETQYF.